This T cell receptor (beta chain) was sequenced for a study of shared clonotypes between healthy human individuals (TCRdb year 2020). For the wider study: A couple of women and three men aged 18 to 49 years were included in the cohort. The study deeply sequenced blood TCR repertoires of 5 or 6 healthy adults to estimate repertoire size and the extent of clonotype sharing between individuals. To increase sequencing depth and limit assay-specific biases, TCR repertoire library preparation and sequencing were carried out by different laboratories using diverse techniques. Leukapheresis yielded between about 0.94 and 10 billion PBMCs per donor. For each donor, three plates each were used for CD4 naive and CD4 memory, two plates were used for CD8 naive, and one plate was used for CD8 memory.

Donors were healthy HIV-negative adults with no recently reported acute infections or vaccinations. Only Caucasian adults living in Nashville, Tennessee, USA were represented among the donors. CD4+ T cells were enriched by magnetic negative selection, after which naive cells were positively selected on CD45RA and the negative fraction was taken as the memory subset. Blood was collected by leukapheresis, and PBMCs were isolated by Ficoll-Histopaque density gradient centrifugation and then cryopreserved in liquid nitrogen vapor phase. Analytical flow cytometry was used to check the purity and quantity of every magnetically sorted T cell population. From each sorted fraction, genomic DNA was isolated and quantified by UV absorbance on a Nanodrop 2000c. About this clone itself: This clone's antigen is unknown. Base qualities were left out, and no much larger clone turns up one base away.

The investigation overall reported the following: Compared with non-shared clonotypes, clonotypes shared by all four sorted-subset donors had higher generation probabilities. Incomplete sequencing was indicated by rarefaction of sorted-subset datasets, despite the large sequencing depth. The small number of donors limited the genetic and exposure-history diversity represented. Based on pairwise subsampling, the degree of clonotype sharing among donors was expected to be affected by sequencing depth. Sharing across several donors was observed for approximately 5% of naive CD4, less than 4% of naive CD8, about 2.5% of memory CD4, and approximately 0.41% of memory CD8 clonotypes. Naive subsets generally had larger estimated clonotype richness than memory subsets. Sampling was limited to blood, and TCR repertoires in tissue likely differ from TCR repertoires in blood.

TCR CDR3 regions were amplified from genomic DNA by multiplex PCR using the deep immunoSEQ assay. For each cell subset, the extracted genomic DNA was distributed evenly across all wells of several immunoSEQ 96-well plates, and each plate served as one replicate. For sorted subsets, each replicate PCR was loaded with roughly 0.2 ug genomic DNA, equivalent to 25,000 to 35,000 T cell genomes. Purified libraries were quantified with a Qubit 3.0 fluorometer, sized on a Bioanalyzer 2100, and re-quantified with the KAPA Library Quantification kit. Every immunoSEQ 96-well plate was sequenced on a dedicated single-read 150-cycle Illumina NextSeq 550 flow cell. As for how the authors treated the data: Because the immunoSEQ output held only junctional sequences and lacked quality scores, the filtering could not match the filtering applied to full-length reads. To assign V/J genes and CDR3, sequences were annotated against IMGT germline references using PyIR, a Python wrapper for IgBLAST v1.9. Reads were filtered out if the reads had weak V/J assignments (E-value above 1e-6), no CDR3, stop codons, out-of-frame junctions, or ambiguous translated residues. V3J clonotypes were defined as sequences sharing an identical inferred V gene, J gene, and CDR3 amino acid sequence. To compute the percentage overlap between repertoires, the number of shared unique clonotypes was divided by the size of the smaller repertoire. Repertoire richness was assessed with RTK rarefaction, the Chao1 estimator, and Recon v2.1 estimates of unobserved clonotypes. OLGA was used to compute generation probabilities for all TCRbeta clonotypes that the gDNA method yielded from a handful of donors. The clones in this table, taken by TCRdb from immuneACCESS, are in-frame only. Not every clone is retained; where verified, under half of the shortfall comes from an unresolved V gene, and the cause of the rest is unknown. The DNA gave D and trimming, while V, J and clone size come from that table. The sample table lists approximately 2.3 million clones, 90% to 95% of them with a count of one. The top ten clones comprise 0.39% of the sample.

The sample consisted of naive CD4+ T cells from PBMCs. The cell subset or site label, as the study defines it: CD45RA+ positively selected. The TCR comes from a man between 18 and 29 years old in good health. Some clones in this sample may be carry-over from other donors' samples.

The nucleotide sequence is TGTGCCACCAGCAGGCAGGCGGGTTTTACGGTTTACGAGCAGTACTTC. It translates as CATSRQAGFTVYEQYF. The V and J genes are TRBV15 and TRBJ2-7; the best D guess is TRBD2, with 5 bases matching. The CDR3 has 16 amino acids, counting the end cysteine and phenylalanine. The DNA shown is the 48-base CDR3, in frame from base 1. The V and J ends are trimmed by 3 bases and 4 bases, leaving 19 bases between them. CDR1 and CDR2, per the germline V gene (reference sequence), are LNHNV and YYDKDF.